The 8 T cell receptor beta chains below come from one sample, sequenced in a study of CD8+ T cells in alopecia areata. Following RNA extraction, reverse transcription yielded cDNA that acted as the sequencing template. This table comes from immunoSEQ multiplex PCR, and its TCRdb copy is limited to in-frame clones, with some not included. The table has about 200,000 clones, around two fifths seen once. Treatment given: oral pan-JAK inhibitor, 5-10 mg twice daily. The specimen was CD4+ T cells sorted from blood, collected around week 34, from a patient treated with tofacitinib. Receptor source: a human donor with alopecia areata.

In its sample, this clone was seen a few times. The rearrangement joins TRBV14 to TRBJ1-2; TRBD1 aligns across 8 bases. Germline CDR1 reads SGHDN; CDR2 reads FVKESK. The CDR3 loop spans 14 amino acids. V gave up 4 bases and J gave up 7 bases; unmatched junction bases: 8. CDR3 in amino acids: CASSRVDRAGGYTF. CDR3 DNA: TGTGCCAGCAGCCGGGTGGACAGGGCTGGTGGCTACACCTTC.

The V and J genes are TRBV29-1 and TRBJ2-5, with D possibly TRBD2 on 7 matching bases. The ends were cut back, 4 bases at V and 6 bases at J, with 12 bases in the middle. The CDR3 extends over 12 amino acids. Germline values: CDR1 SQVTM, CDR2 ANQGSEA. In nucleotides, the CDR3 is TGCAGCGTTGGAGGGGGGGAGAAGACCCAGTACTTC. This codes for CSVGGGEKTQYF.

The chain couples TRBV5-4 to TRBJ2-2, with TRBD1 matching 8 bases. Germline V lookup: CDR1 SGHNT, CDR2 YYREEE (reference sequence). Trimming took 2 bases from V and 4 from J; bases not matched to a gene: 10. This CDR3 has 17 residues. CDR3 sequence: CASSFLKGQDLTGELFF. In nucleotides, the CDR3 is TGTGCCAGCAGCTTCCTAAAGGGACAGGATCTCACCGGGGAGCTGTTTTTT.

The chain joins TRBV9 to TRBJ2-3; D remains unclear. This CDR3 has 14 residues. V was clipped by 0 bases and J by 2 bases, with 7 bases between them. The germline gives CDR1 SGDLS, CDR2 YYNGEE. The CDR3 bases are TGTGCCAGCAGCGTAGTAGGGATCACAGATACGCAGTATTTT. Translated, it gives CASSVVGITDTQYF.

This clone was counted between two and nine times. The chain carries TRBV7-8 and TRBJ2-1; 9 positions match TRBD2. CDR3 length: 18 residues. In germline, CDR1 is SGHVS, CDR2 FQNEAQ. Trimming at V came to 5 bases and at J to 1 base, leaving 12 bases not matched to a gene. The CDR3 reads CASSRSRRSGRSYNEQFF. In DNA form, the CDR3 reads TGTGCCAGCAGCAGAAGTAGAAGAAGCGGGAGGTCCTACAATGAGCAGTTCTTC.

This clone showed up just a few times. The V call is TRBV6-6, the J call TRBJ2-3; D unresolved. Germline V gives CDR1 MNHNY, CDR2 SVGAGI (reference sequence). The CDR3 extends over 16 amino acids. V was pared by 0 bases and J by 5 bases, with 15 bases between. The CDR3 protein is CASSYSMDPGRDTQYF. The CDR3 DNA is TGTGCCAGCAGTTACTCTATGGACCCAGGACGAGATACGCAGTATTTT.

The chain has TRBV6-5 and TRBJ1-2; tentative D call: TRBD1 (5 bases). This CDR3 contains 13 residues. The germline gives CDR1 MNHEY, CDR2 SVGAGI. The germline V and J ends were trimmed by 5 bases and 7 bases, with 14 bases remaining between them. CDR3 coding DNA: TGTGCCAGCAGTGGCGGGGGGAGCCTTGGCTACACCTTC. Translated: CASSGGGSLGYTF.

The J gene is TRBJ2-1, the V gene TRBV4-2; 8 nucleotides align to TRBD1. The ends lost 4 bases at V and 11 bases at J; junction bases unmatched: 4. The CDR3 length is 12 residues. Germline V gives CDR1 LGHNA, CDR2 YNFKEQ. In DNA, the CDR3 is TGTGCCAGCAGCCTAGCAGGGGGCCAGCAGTTCTTC. It specifies CASSLAGGQQFF.